Presented here are 10 T cell receptor beta chains from one specimen sequenced in a study of T-cell reconstitution after alpha-beta-depleted transplantation in children. TCRbeta library preparation incorporated unique molecular identifiers. A single record per CDR3 protein comes from TCRdb applying MiXCR to the PCR reads. This table holds roughly 100,000 distinct CDR3 sequences, approximately 8.4% found once. Sequencing was performed on PBMCs from the stem cell graft donor, taken from the stem cell graft. These receptors were collected from a human donor who donated a stem cell graft to a child with congenital amegakaryocytic thrombocytopenia.

This clonotype was recorded at least ten times. The rearrangement links TRBV3-1 to TRBJ1-1; D possibly corresponds to TRBD1 (5 bases). V lost 4 bases to trimming and J lost 11 bases, with 17 bases between them. Germline V gene sequence: CDR1 LGHDT, CDR2 YNNKEL (reference sequence). The CDR3 has 13 amino acids. CDR3 DNA: TGTGCCAGCAGCCCCGAAAGTTCAGGGACGGCTTTCTTT. Residues: CASSPESSGTAFF.

At least ten counts were recorded for this clonotype. The chain recombines TRBV20-1 with TRBJ1-6; 7 bases match TRBD1. The CDR3 consists of 15 residues. The germline CDR1 and CDR2 sequences are DFQATT and SNEGSKA (reference sequence). V lost 7 bases and J lost 9; bases outside the gene matches: 15. CDR3 in amino acids: CSVSIGQVLSSPLHF. CDR3 DNA: TGCAGTGTTTCTATAGGACAGGTGCTCAGTTCACCCCTCCACTTT.

The rearrangement joins TRBV6-1 to TRBJ1-2, with D possibly being TRBD1 (6 bases). Trimming took 4 bases from V and 6 from J, leaving 15 bases between them. Germline V CDR1 and CDR2: MNHNS, SASEGT. The CDR3 has 14 amino acids. The DNA for the CDR3 is TGTGCCAGCAGTGGATGGGCCAGGGGTGATGGCTACACCTTC. Its protein is CASSGWARGDGYTF.

The chain couples TRBV10-3 to TRBJ2-1; weak D call: TRBD1 (6 bases). The V end was cut by 0 bases, the J end by 5 bases, with 11 bases between. CDR3 length: 15 residues. Germline CDR1 reads ENHRY; CDR2 reads SYGVKD. The CDR3 sequence: CAISESLGADNEQFF. CDR3 bases: TGTGCCATCAGTGAGTCTCTGGGGGCTGACAATGAGCAGTTCTTC.

The table lists this clonotype with many counts. The J gene is TRBJ2-5, the V gene TRBV5-1; the D gene is possibly TRBD2 (5 bases). The V and J ends lost 0 bases and 2 bases respectively, with 8 bases between them. CDR3 length equals 14 residues. Germline-derived CDR1 and CDR2 are SGHRS and YFSETQ. CDR3: CASSLGAVQETQYF. CDR3 nucleotide sequence: TGCGCCAGCAGCTTGGGAGCGGTACAAGAGACCCAGTACTTC.

About this clonotype itself: One end of the junction varies from germline; a read error may be responsible. The gene calls are TRBV12-3 or TRBV12-4 and TRBJ2-1, with D perhaps matching TRBD1 (5 bases). This CDR3 has 13 residues. The CDR3 DNA reads as TGTGCCAGCAGTCTTCAGGGCAGCAATGAGCAGTTCTTT. Translation: CASSLQGSNEQFF.

This clonotype has a count of ten or more. The CDR3 region has the DNA TGCAGTGCTAGAGATGGGCGGGGCGATGAGCAGTTCTTC. Translation: CSARDGRGDEQFF. The chain couples TRBV20-1 to TRBJ2-1, with TRBD2 as a possible D gene (6 bases). Trimming took 0 bases from V and 8 from J, leaving 11 bases between them. The CDR3 sequence is 13 residues long. Germline CDR1 reads DFQATT; CDR2 reads SNEGSKA (reference sequence).

This clonotype has at least ten counts. The V gene is TRBV20-1, the J gene TRBJ1-6; TRBD1 might be the D (5 bases). Trimming removed 3 bases from V and 8 bases from J, with 14 bases in between. Germline CDR1 reads DFQATT; CDR2 reads SNEGSKA (reference sequence). The CDR3 is made up of 14 amino acids. This CDR3 is CSASLAQGYSPLHF. The CDR3 region has the DNA TGCAGTGCTAGTCTTGCGCAGGGATATTCACCCCTCCACTTT.

This clonotype was seen at least ten times. The rearrangement joins TRBV20-1 to TRBJ2-3; D might be TRBD2 (5 bases). The CDR3 extends over 16 amino acids. The V end lost 3 bases, the J end lost 3 bases, and 19 bases lay between the germline ends. Germline CDR1 is DFQATT and CDR2 is SNEGSKA (reference sequence). The CDR3 coding sequence is TGCAGTGCTAGGGCTTCAGTGGGAGTGAGGACAGATACGCAGTATTTT. It codes for CSARASVGVRTDTQYF.

Only a few counts were recorded for this clonotype. The chain uses TRBV20-1 and TRBJ2-1, with 13 bases aligning to TRBD2. With 6 bases clipped from V and 6 bases from J, the junction kept 5 bases outside the gene matches. The germline gives CDR1 DFQATT, CDR2 SNEGSKA (reference sequence). This CDR3 has 14 amino acids. CDR3 DNA sequence: TGCAGTGCGAGACTAGCGGGGGGCCCCAATGAGCAGTTCTTC. Its protein product is CSARLAGGPNEQFF.